This T cell receptor beta chain came from a study of response to subunit inactivated influenza vaccine. MiXCR, run by TCRdb on the RT-PCR reads, gives a single entry per CDR3 protein. The sample includes hundreds of thousands of distinct CDR3 sequences, over 9% of them seen just once. Losses at the gene ends were 1 base for V and 1 base for J; bases not matched to a gene: 5. Germline V gene data show CDR1 as MGHRA and CDR2 as YSYEKL. This CDR3 spans 16 amino acids. The data were also submitted as part of a second study, on T cells expressing NK-cell markers. According to that study: In generating TCR beta cDNA, 5'RACE template switching with UMIs was used.

The sequence was collected from a man aged 45-60 years who received an inactivated influenza vaccine. The V call is TRBV4-1, the J call TRBJ2-7, with 9 bases that match TRBD1. The sequences come from PBMCs from blood, collected on the day of vaccination. CDR3 DNA sequence: TGCGCCAGCAGCCAAGGCTCCGGGACAGGGTCCTACGAGCAGTACTTC. It encodes CASSQGSGTGSYEQYF.